The T cell receptor (beta chain) described here comes from a study of T cells in Graves' hyperthyroidism and ophthalmopathy. In the study overall: Once the initial diagnosis was made, peripheral blood was obtained before any treatment. General observations from the study: Classification by a 13 V-J model distinguished ophthalmopathy from stable hyperthyroidism. Researchers found most expanded thyroid clonotypes above 0.001 in blood as well.

This clonotype appeared many times. Its antigen is unknown. RNA transcripts were the template for amplifying TCR beta CDR3 regions. With the HTBI primer set, the TCR CDR3 went through a first round of RT-PCR. TCRdb reanalysed the multiplex PCR reads using MiXCR and keeps one entry per CDR3 protein. The table lists about 410,000 distinct CDR3 sequences, under 15% of them singletons. Duration under 3 months, a NOSPECS grade of at least 4, and a Clinical Activity Score of at least 3 characterized the ophthalmopathy patients. The germline V gene encodes CDR1 SNHLY and CDR2 FYNNEI. Trimming pared 9 bases from V and 1 base from J, leaving 13 bases between. This CDR3 has 14 amino acids.

This clonotype originated in a man aged 18 to 29 with Graves' ophthalmopathy. The sample taken for sequencing was blood. The V and J genes are TRBV2 and TRBJ1-5; D is ambiguous. The CDR3 region is CASRRQSSNQPQHF. CDR3 nucleotides: TGTGCCAGTCGGAGGCAGTCCAGCAATCAGCCCCAGCATTTT.